Here is one T cell receptor beta chain with its context. Sequenced by immunoSEQ multiplex PCR; TCRdb stores in-frame clones only, minus some. The table includes about 250,000 clones, nearly 90% detected once. This sample was taken from a study of blood T cell repertoires in COVID-19. Source material: peripheral blood. This TCR was recovered from a woman aged 40 to 55 who had recovered from COVID-19.

The CDR3 region has the DNA TGTGCCAGCAGCCCACTCAGGGGTCAGGGGACCCAGTACTTC. It is translated as CASSPLRGQGTQYF. The chain has TRBV7-8 and TRBJ2-5; D might be TRBD1 (6 bases). Germline CDR1 is SGHVS and CDR2 is FQNEAQ. Trimming took 5 bases from V and 7 from J, leaving 17 bases between them. This CDR3 region has 14 residues.